This T cell receptor (beta chain) was obtained from a study of T cell repertoires in cytomegalovirus infection. Study-level background: Public signatures in TCR beta pointed to CMV infection and matching HLA type.

TCRdb re-derived calls from the reads in MiXCR, one entry per CDR3 protein. The data hold roughly 230,000 distinct CDR3 sequences, with 15% to 20% observed a single time. This clonotype was seen repeatedly, ten times or more. The antigen is unknown. The CDR3 spans 15 residues. Germline V gene lookup returns CDR1 MDHEN and CDR2 SYDVKM. The V end was cut by 3 bases, the J end by 5 bases, with 14 bases between. Study-level results: There were HLA-C-restricted CMV-specific TCR beta clonotypes dominating the ex vivo response.

This chain connects TRBV28 to TRBJ1-5, with D possibly being TRBD1 (6 bases). The origin of this receptor is a human donor in good health (CMV status not recorded). Some clones in this sample may be carry-over from other donors' samples. Sequenced sample: CD8+ T cells from PBMCs. The DNA for the CDR3 is TGTGCCAGCAGTTTCTTCGCAGGGGATTATCAGCCCCAGCATTTT. Residues: CASSFFAGDYQPQHF.